This TCR beta chain was sequenced for a study of PD-L1 blockade in urothelial cancer. Turning to the study itself: Most patients, about 85% of the roughly 30, were males with bladder-origin cancer. Blood analysis took place 3 weeks (second dose) and 6 weeks after treatment start.

With 1 base removed from V and 4 bases from J, the gap between germline ends came to 9 bases. The CDR3 contains 15 residues. From germline, CDR1 is SGHRS and CDR2 YFSETQ. Time point described: pretreatment peripheral blood. Profiling relied on immunoSEQ multiplex PCR, and the TCRdb table lists in-frame clones only, not all of them. Seen here are about 85,000 clones, more than 75% observed once, and the top ten hold roughly 14%. This chain connects TRBV5-1 to TRBJ2-6; the D is unclear. The TCR sequence derives from a man in his sixties with urothelial cancer. Sequenced here: PBMCs, sampled around atezolizumab (anti-PD-L1) treatment. The CDR3 DNA reads TGCGCCAGCAGCTTGTCAGTAACCGGGGCCAACGTCCTGACTTTC. This translates into CASSLSVTGANVLTF.